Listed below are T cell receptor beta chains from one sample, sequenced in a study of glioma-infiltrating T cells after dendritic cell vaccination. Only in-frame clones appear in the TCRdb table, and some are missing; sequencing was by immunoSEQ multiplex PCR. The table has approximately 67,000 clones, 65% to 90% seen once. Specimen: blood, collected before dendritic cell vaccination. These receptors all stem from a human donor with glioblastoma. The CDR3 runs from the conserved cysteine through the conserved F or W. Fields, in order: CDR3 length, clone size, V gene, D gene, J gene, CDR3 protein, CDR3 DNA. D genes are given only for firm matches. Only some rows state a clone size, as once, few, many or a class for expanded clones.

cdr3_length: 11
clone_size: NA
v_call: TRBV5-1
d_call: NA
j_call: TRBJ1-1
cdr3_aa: CASSLAGEAFF
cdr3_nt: TGCGCCAGCAGCTTGGCCGGTGAAGCTTTCTTT

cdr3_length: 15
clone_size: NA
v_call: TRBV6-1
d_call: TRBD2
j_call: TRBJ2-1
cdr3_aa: CASSGRASGDNEQFF
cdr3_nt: TGTGCCAGCAGTGGCCGGGCTAGCGGTGACAATGAGCAGTTCTTC

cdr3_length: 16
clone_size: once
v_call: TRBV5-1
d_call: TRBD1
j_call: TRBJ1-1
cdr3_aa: CASSIGQGGMNTEAFF
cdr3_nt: TGCGCCAGCAGCATAGGACAGGGGGGAATGAACACTGAAGCTTTCTTT

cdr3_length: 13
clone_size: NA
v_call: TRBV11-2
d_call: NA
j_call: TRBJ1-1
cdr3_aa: CASSLGPGTEAFF
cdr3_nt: TGTGCCAGCAGCTTAGGACCGGGCACTGAAGCTTTCTTT

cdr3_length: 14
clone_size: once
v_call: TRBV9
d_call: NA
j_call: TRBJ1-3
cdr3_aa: CASSPQGHQKWIYF
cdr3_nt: TGTGCCAGCAGCCCCCAGGGTCACCAGAAATGGATATATTTT

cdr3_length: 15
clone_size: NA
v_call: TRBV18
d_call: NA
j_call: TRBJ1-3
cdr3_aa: CASSSGTRTGNTIYF
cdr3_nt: TGTGCCAGCTCATCCGGGACACGGACTGGAAACACCATATATTTT

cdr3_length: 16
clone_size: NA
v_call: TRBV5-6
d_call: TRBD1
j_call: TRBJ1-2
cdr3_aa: CASSRGQALGGYGYTF
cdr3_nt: TGTGCCAGCAGCAGAGGACAGGCACTCGGGGGCTATGGCTACACCTTC

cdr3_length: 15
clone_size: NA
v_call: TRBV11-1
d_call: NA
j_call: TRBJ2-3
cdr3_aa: CASSLSYRDTDTQYF
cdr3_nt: TGTGCCAGCAGCTTATCCTACCGGGATACAGATACGCAGTATTTT

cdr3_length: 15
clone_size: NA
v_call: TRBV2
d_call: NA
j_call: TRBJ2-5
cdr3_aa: CASRESVTSQETQYF
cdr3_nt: TGTGCCAGCAGGGAGAGCGTTACCAGCCAAGAGACCCAGTACTTC

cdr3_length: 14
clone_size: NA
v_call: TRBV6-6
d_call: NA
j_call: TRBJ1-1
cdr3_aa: CASRPIKAGTEAFF
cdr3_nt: TGTGCCAGCAGGCCAATCAAGGCGGGCACTGAAGCTTTCTTT

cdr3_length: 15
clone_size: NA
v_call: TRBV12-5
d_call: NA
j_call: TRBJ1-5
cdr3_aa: CASGNRQEPNQPQHF
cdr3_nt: TGTGCTAGTGGTAACCGACAGGAACCCAATCAGCCCCAGCATTTT

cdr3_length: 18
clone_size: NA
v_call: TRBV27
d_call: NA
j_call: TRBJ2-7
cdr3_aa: CASSLFSYGTGTYYEQYF
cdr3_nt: TGTGCCAGCAGTTTATTTTCCTACGGGACTGGGACCTACTACGAGCAGTACTTC

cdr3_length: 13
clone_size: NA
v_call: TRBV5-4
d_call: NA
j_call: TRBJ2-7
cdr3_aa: CASSPTERSEQYF
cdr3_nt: TGTGCCAGCAGCCCGACGGAGAGGAGCGAGCAGTACTTC

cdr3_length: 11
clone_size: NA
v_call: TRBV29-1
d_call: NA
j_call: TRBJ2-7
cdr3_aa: CSVDLGGEQYF
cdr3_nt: TGCAGCGTTGATTTGGGGGGCGAGCAGTACTTC

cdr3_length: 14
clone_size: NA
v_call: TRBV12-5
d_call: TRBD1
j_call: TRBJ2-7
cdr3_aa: CASGLGQGAKEQYF
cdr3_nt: TGTGCTAGTGGTCTAGGACAGGGGGCGAAAGAGCAGTACTTC

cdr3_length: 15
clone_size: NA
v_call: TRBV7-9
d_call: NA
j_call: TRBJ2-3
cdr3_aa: CASTLRQGGTDTQYF
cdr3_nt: TGTGCCAGCACCTTAAGGCAGGGTGGGACAGATACGCAGTATTTT

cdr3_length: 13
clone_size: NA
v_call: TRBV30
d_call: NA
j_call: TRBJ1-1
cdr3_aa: CAWTLQMNTEAFF
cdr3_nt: TGTGCCTGGACCTTACAGATGAACACTGAAGCTTTCTTT

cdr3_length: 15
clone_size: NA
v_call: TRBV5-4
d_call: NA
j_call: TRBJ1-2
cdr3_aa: CASSLASEMPYGYTF
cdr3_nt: TGTGCCAGCAGCTTGGCTTCGGAGATGCCCTATGGCTACACCTTC

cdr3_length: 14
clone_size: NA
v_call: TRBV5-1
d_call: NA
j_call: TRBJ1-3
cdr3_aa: CASSLGESGNTIYF
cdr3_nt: TGCGCCAGCAGCTTGGGAGAATCTGGAAACACCATATATTTT

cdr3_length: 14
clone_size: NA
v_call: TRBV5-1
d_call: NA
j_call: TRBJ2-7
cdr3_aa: CASSLLGGAYEQYF
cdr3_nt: TGCGCCAGCAGCTTGTTGGGAGGAGCCTACGAGCAGTACTTC

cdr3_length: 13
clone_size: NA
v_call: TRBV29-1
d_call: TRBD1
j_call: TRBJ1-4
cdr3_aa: CSAAGGGKEKLFF
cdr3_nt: TGCAGCGCGGCAGGGGGCGGGAAGGAAAAACTGTTTTTT